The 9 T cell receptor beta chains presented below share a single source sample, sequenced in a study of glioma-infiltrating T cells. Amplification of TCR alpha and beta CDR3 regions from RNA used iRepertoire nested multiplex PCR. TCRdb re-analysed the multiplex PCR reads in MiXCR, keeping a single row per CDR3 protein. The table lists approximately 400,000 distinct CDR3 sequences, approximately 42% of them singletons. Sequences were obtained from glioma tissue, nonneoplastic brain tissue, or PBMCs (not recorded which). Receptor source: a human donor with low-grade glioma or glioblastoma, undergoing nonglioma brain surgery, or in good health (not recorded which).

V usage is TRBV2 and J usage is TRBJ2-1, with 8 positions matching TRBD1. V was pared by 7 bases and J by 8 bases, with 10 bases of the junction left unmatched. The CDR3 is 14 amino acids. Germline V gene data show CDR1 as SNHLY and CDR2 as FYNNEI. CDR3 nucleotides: TGTGCCAGCAACCAGGACAGGGATAGGGATGAGCAGTTCTTC. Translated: CASNQDRDRDEQFF.

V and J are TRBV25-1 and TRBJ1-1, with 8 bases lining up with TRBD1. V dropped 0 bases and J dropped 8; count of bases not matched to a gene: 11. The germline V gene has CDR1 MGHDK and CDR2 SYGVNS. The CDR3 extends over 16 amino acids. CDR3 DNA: TGTGCCAGCAGTGAATACCCCCCAGGGGGCGCGTTCGAAGCTTTCTTT. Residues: CASSEYPPGGAFEAFF.

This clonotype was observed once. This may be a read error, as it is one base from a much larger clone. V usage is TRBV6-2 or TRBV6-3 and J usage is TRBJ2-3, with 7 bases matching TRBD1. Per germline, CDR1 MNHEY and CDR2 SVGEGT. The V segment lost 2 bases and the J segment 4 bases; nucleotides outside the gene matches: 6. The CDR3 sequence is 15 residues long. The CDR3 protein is CASSYTSRGPDTQYF. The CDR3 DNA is TGTGCCAGCAGTTACACCTCTAGGGGGCCAGATACGCAGTATTTT.

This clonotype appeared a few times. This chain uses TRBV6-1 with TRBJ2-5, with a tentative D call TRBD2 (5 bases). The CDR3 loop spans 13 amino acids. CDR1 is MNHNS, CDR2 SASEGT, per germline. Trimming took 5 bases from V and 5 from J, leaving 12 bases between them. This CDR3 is CASSLGSLETQYF. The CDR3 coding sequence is TGTGCCAGCAGTTTAGGGAGCTTGGAGACCCAGTACTTC.

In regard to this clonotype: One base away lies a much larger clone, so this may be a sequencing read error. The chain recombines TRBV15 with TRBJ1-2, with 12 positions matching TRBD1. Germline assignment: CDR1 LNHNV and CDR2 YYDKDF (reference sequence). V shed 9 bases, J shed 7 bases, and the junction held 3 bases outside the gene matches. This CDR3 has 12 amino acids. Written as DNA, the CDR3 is TGTGCCACGGGGGACAGGGGGCGTGGCTACACCTTC. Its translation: CATGDRGRGYTF.

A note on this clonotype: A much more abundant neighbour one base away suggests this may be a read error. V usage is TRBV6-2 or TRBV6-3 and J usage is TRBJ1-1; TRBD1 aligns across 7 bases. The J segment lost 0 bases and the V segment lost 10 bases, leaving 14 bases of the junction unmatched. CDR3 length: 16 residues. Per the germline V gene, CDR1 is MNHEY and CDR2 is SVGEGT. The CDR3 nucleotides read TGTGCCATCAGCTACGAGGGACAGTTACTGAACACTGAAGCTTTCTTT. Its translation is CAISYEGQLLNTEAFF.

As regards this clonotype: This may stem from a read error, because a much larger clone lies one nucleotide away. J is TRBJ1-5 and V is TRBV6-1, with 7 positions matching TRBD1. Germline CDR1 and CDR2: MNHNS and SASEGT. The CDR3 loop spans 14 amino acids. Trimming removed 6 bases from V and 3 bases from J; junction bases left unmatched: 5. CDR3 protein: CASRRDRTNQPQHF. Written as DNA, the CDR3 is TGTGCCAGCAGAAGGGACAGAACCAATCAGCCCCAGCATTTT.

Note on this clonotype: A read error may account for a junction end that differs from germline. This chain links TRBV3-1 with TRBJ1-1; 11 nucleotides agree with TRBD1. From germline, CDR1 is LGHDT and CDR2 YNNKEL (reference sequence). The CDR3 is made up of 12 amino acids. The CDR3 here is CAGSQGQGGTFF. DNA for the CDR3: TGTGCCGGCAGCCAGGGACAGGGGGGAACTTTCTTT.

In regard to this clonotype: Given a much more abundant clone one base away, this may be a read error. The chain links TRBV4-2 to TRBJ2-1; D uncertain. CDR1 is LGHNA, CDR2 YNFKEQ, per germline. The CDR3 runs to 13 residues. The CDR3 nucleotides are TGTGCCAGCAGCCCTAAAGGGCACAATGAGAAGTTCTTC. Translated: CASSPKGHNEKFF.